The 5 T cell receptor beta chains presented below share a single source sample, sequenced in a study of cytomegalovirus exposure and HLA in healthy donors. Sequencing was performed with immunoSEQ multiplex PCR; in TCRdb, only in-frame clones are kept and a portion is missing. The table shows about 58,000 clones, with under 95% occurring only once. Material for sequencing was PBMCs. The receptors originated from a young man in good health and CMV-seronegative.

The chain is built from TRBV7-3 and TRBJ2-3, with 12 nucleotides matching TRBD2. The CDR3 contains 18 residues. Germline CDR1 and CDR2: SGHTA and FQGTGA. V was pared by 5 bases and J by 0 bases, with 9 bases of the junction left unmatched. The CDR3 sequence: CASSLGLAGRTSTDTQYF. In DNA form, the CDR3 reads TGTGCCAGCAGCCTAGGACTAGCGGGGAGAACTAGCACAGATACGCAGTATTTT.

The rearrangement links TRBV9 to TRBJ2-1; TRBD2 might be the D (7 bases). V was pared by 0 bases and J by 4 bases, with 11 bases between. Germline loops: CDR1 SGDLS, CDR2 YYNGEE. The CDR3 contains 15 residues. DNA of the CDR3: TGTGCCAGCAGCGTAGTGGGGGGGCATTACAATGAGCAGTTCTTC. Its protein product is CASSVVGGHYNEQFF.

The rearrangement joins TRBV6-5 to TRBJ2-3, with D uncertain. Trimming removed 4 bases from V and 6 bases from J, with 5 bases in between. The CDR3 spans 11 residues. Germline CDR1 MNHEY, CDR2 SVGAGI. CDR3 bases: TGTGCCAGCAGTTTAGATGATACGCAGTATTTT. Translated: CASSLDDTQYF.

This chain links TRBV4-1 with TRBJ1-4; D possibly corresponds to TRBD1 (5 bases). Trimming removed 4 bases at V and 2 bases at J, with 14 bases between. This CDR3 spans 16 amino acids. The germline V gene has CDR1 MGHRA and CDR2 YSYEKL. The CDR3 coding sequence is TGCGCCAGCAGCCTCGGAGGCGGGGCGACTAATGAAAAACTGTTTTTT. This sequence encodes CASSLGGGATNEKLFF.

This clone showed up just once. The chain combines TRBV18 with TRBJ2-3; maybe TRBD1 (6 bases). This CDR3 is 16 amino acids long. Deletions cut 0 bases from V and 1 base from J, with 11 bases between. Germline V CDR1 and CDR2: KGHSH, LQKENI. In DNA form, the CDR3 reads TGTGCCAGCTCACCACCCAGGGACACCGGCACAGATACGCAGTATTTT. Protein sequence: CASSPPRDTGTDTQYF.